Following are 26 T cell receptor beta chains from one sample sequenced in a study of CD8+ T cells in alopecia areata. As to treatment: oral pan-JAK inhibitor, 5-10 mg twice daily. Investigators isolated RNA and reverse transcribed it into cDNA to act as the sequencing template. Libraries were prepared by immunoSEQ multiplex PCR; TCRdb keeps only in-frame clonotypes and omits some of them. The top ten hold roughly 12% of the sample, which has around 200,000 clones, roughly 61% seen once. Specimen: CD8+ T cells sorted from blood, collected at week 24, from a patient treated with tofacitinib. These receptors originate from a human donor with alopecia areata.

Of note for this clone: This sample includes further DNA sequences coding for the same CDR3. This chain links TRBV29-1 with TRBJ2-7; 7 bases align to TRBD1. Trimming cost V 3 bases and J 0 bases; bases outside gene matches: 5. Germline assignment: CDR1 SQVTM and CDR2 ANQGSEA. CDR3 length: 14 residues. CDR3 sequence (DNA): TGCAGCGTTGAGACAGGGTCTAGCTCCTACGAGCAGTACTTC. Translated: CSVETGSSSYEQYF.

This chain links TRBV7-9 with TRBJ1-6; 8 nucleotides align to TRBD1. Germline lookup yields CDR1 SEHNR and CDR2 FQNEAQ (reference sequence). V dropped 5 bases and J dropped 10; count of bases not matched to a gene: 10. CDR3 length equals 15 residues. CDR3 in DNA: TGTGCCAGCAGCGTGGCCCAGGGGGCATCCTCACCCCTCCACTTT. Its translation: CASSVAQGASSPLHF. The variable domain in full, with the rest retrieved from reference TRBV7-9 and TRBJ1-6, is DTGVSQNPRHKITKRGQNVTFRCDPISEHNRLYWYRQTLGQGPEFLTYFQNEAQLEKSRLLSDRFSAERPKGSFSTLEIQRTEQGDSAMYLCASSVAQGASSPLHFGNGTRLTVT.

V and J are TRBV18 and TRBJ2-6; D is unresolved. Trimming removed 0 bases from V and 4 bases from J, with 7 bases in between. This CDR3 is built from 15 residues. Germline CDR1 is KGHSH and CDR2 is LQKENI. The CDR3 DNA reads TGTGCCAGCTCACCACCGGGAACCGGGGCCAACGTCCTGACTTTC. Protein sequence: CASSPPGTGANVLTF.

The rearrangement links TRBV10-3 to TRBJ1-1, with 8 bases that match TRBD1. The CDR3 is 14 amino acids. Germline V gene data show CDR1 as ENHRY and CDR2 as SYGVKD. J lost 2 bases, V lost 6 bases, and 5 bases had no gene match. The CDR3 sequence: CAIRRGQVNTEAFF. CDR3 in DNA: TGTGCCATCAGGAGGGGACAGGTCAACACTGAAGCTTTCTTT.

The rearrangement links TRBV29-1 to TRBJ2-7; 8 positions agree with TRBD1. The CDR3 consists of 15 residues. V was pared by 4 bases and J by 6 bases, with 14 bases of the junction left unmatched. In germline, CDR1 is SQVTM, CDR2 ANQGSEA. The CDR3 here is CSVAGARDRSGEQYF. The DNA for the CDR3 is TGCAGCGTTGCTGGCGCCCGGGACAGGTCGGGCGAGCAGTACTTC.

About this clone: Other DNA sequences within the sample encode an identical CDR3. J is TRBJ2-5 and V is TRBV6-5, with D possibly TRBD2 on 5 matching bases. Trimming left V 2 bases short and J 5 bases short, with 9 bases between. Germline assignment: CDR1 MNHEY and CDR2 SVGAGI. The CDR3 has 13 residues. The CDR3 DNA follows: TGTGCCAGCAGTTACGCGGGTTGGGAGACCCAGTACTTC. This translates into CASSYAGWETQYF.

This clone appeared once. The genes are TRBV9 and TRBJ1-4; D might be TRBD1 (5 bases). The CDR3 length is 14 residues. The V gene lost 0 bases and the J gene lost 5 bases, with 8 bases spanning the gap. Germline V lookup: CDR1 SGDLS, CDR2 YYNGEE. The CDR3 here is CASSVGQNNEKLFF. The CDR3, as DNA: TGTGCCAGCAGCGTAGGACAGAACAATGAAAAACTGTTTTTT.

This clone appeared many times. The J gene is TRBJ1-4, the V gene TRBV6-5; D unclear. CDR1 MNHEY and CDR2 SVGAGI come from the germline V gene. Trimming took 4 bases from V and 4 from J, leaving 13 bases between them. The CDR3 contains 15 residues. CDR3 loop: CASSWTISGNEKLFF. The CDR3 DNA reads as TGTGCCAGCAGTTGGACTATCAGCGGTAATGAAAAACTGTTTTTT.

This CDR3 reads CASSLRDSSYEQYF. CDR3 nucleotides: TGTGCCAGCAGCTTGCGGGACAGCTCCTACGAGCAGTACTTC. The chain joins TRBV5-6 to TRBJ2-7, with TRBD1 identical over 7 bases. The junction had 1 base not matched to a gene; V was cut back by 1 base and J by 0 bases. Germline V gene data show CDR1 as SGHDT and CDR2 as YYEEEE. The CDR3 length is 14 residues.

In DNA, the CDR3 is TGCGCCAGCAGCATACCTACGTACGGGGGCACCGGGGAGCTGTTTTTT. Residues: CASSIPTYGGTGELFF. This chain links TRBV5-1 with TRBJ2-2; D is possibly TRBD2 (6 bases). Trimming took 4 bases from V and 4 from J, leaving 17 bases between them. CDR1 and CDR2 (germline): SGHRS, YFSETQ. The CDR3 is made up of 16 amino acids.

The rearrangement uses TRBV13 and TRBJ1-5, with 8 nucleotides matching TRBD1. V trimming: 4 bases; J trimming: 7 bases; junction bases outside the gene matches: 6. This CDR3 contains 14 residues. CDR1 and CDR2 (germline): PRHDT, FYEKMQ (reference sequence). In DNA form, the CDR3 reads TGTGCCAGCAGCTCCCAGGGGGCAGGGCAGCCCCAGCATTTT. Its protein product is CASSSQGAGQPQHF. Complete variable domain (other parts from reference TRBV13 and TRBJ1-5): AAGVIQSPRHLIKEKRETATLKCYPIPRHDTVYWYQQGPGQDPQFLISFYEKMQSDKGSIPDRFSAQQFSDYHSELNMSSLELGDSALYFCASSSQGAGQPQHFGDGTRLSIL.

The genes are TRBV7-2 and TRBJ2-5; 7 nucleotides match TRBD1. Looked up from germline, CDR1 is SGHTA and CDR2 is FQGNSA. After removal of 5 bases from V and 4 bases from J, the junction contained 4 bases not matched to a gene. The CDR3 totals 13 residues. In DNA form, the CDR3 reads TGTGCCAGCAGCCCGACAGGGTTAGAGACCCAGTACTTC. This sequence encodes CASSPTGLETQYF.

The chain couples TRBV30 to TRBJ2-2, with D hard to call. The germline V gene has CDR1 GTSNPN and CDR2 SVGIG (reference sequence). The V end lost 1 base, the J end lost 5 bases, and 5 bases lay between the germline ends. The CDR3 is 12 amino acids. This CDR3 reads CAWSASTGELFF. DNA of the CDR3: TGTGCCTGGAGTGCGTCGACCGGGGAGCTGTTTTTT.

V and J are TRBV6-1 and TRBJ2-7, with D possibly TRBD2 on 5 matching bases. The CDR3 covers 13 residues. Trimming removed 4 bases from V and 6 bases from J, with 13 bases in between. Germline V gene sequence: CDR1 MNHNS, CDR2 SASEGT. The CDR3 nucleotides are TGTGCCAGCAGTGCCATTACTAGTGGCGAGCAGTACTTC. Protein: CASSAITSGEQYF.

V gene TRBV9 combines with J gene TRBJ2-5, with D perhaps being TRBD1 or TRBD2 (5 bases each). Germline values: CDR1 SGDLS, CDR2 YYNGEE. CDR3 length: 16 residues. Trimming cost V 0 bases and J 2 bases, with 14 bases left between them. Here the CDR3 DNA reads TGTGCCAGCAGCGTAGGTATGGGGGAGAGGCAAGAGACCCAGTACTTC. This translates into CASSVGMGERQETQYF. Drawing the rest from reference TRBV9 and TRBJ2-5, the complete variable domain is DSGVTQTPKHLITATGQRVTLRCSPRSGDLSVYWYQQSLDQGLQFLIQYYNGEERAKGNILERFSAQQFPDLHSELNLSSLELGDSALYFCASSVGMGERQETQYFGPGTRLLVL.

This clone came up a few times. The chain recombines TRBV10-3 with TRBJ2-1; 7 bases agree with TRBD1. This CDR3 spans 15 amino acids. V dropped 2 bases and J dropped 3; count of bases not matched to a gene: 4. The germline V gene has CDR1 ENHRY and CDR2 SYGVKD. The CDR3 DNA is TGTGCCATCAGTGAGGAAGACAGGGTCTACAATGAGCAGTTCTTC. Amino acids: CAISEEDRVYNEQFF.

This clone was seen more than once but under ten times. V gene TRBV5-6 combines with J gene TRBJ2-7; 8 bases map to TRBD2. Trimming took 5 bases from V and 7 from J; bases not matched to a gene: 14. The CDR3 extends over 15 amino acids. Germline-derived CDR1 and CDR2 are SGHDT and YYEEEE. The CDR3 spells CASRRWTGGPGEQYF. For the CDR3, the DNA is TGTGCCAGCAGAAGGTGGACGGGGGGGCCGGGAGAGCAGTACTTC.

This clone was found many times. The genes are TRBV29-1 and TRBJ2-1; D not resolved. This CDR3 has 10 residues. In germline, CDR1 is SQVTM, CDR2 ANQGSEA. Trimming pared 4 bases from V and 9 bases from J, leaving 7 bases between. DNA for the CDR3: TGCAGCGTTGCCTGGCCTGAGCAGTTCTTC. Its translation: CSVAWPEQFF.

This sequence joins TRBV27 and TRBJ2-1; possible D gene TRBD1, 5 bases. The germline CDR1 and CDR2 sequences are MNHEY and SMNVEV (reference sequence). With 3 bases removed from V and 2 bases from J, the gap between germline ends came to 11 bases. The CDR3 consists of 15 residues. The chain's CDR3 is CASSFGASPYNEQFF. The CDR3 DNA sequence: TGTGCCAGCAGTTTTGGGGCATCACCCTACAATGAGCAGTTCTTC.

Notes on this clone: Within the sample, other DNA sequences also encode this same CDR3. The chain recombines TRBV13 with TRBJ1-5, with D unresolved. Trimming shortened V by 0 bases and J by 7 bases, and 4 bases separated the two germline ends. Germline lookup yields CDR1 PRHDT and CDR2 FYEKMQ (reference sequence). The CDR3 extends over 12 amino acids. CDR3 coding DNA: TGTGCCAGCAGCTTAGGCCGACAGCCCCAGCATTTT. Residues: CASSLGRQPQHF.

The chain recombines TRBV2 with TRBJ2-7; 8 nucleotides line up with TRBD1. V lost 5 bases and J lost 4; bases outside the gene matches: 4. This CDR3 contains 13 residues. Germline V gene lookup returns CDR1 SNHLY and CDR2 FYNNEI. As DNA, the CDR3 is TGTGCCAGCAGTTACGGGACAGGTTACGAGCAGTACTTC. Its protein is CASSYGTGYEQYF.

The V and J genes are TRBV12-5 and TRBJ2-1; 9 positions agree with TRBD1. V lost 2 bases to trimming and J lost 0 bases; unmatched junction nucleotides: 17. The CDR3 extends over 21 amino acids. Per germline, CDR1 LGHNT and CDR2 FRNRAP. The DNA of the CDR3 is TGTGCTAGTGGTTTGCTAAGCTCGGGACAGGGTACCAAGGGCTCCTACAATGAGCAGTTCTTC. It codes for CASGLLSSGQGTKGSYNEQFF.

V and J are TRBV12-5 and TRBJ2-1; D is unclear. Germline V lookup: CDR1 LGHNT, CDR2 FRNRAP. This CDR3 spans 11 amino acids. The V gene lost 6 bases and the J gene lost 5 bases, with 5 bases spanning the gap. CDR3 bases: TGTGCTAGTGGCCGAGACAATGAGCAGTTCTTC. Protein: CASGRDNEQFF.

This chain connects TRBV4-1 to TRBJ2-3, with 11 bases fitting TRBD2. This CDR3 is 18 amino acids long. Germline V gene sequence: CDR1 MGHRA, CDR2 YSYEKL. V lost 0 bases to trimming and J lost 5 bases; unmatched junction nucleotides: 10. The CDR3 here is CASSQDPASGGKGDTQYF. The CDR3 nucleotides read TGCGCCAGCAGCCAAGATCCAGCTAGCGGGGGGAAGGGAGATACGCAGTATTTT.

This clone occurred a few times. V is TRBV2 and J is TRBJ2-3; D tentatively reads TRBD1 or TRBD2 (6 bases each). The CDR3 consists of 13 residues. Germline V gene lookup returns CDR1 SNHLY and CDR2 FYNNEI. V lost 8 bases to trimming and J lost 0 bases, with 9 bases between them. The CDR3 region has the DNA TGTGCCAGCTGGGGGGCTAGCACAGATACGCAGTATTTT. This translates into CASWGASTDTQYF.

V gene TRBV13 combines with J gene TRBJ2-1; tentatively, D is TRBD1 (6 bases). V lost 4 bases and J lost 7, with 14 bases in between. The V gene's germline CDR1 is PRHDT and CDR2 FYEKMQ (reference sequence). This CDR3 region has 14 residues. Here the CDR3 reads CASSSGQFGNEQFF. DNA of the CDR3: TGTGCCAGCAGCTCAGGACAGTTTGGTAATGAGCAGTTCTTC.